The 8 T cell receptor beta chains reported below all come from one sample, sequenced in a study of shared clonotypes between healthy human individuals (TCRdb year 2020). The library relied on the immunoSEQ multiplex PCR assay. The immuneACCESS repertoire file appears here via TCRdb, limited to in-frame rearrangements. These files lack a portion of the clones; in checked studies, under half of the deficit traces to unresolved V genes, and the cause of the others is not known. This sample gives around 2.5 million clones in total; 80% to 95% of them show up just once. Around 0.37% of the sample comes from the top ten. The sample comprised naive CD4+ T cells from PBMCs. The cell subset or site label of this sample denotes: CD45RA+ positively selected. These receptors came from a man aged 18 to 30 in good health. Some clones in this sample may be carry-over from other donors' samples.

The V call is TRBV15, the J call TRBJ1-4; D not certain. V was shortened by 0 bases and J by 11 bases, with 16 bases between the two germline ends. Germline-derived CDR1 and CDR2 are LNHNV and YYDKDF (reference sequence). The CDR3 sequence is 15 residues long. CDR3 loop: CATSRDPDTRGKLFF. The CDR3 DNA reads as TGTGCCACCAGCAGAGATCCTGACACTCGAGGGAAACTGTTTTTT. Together with reference TRBV15 and TRBJ1-4, the CDR3 gives the full variable domain: DAMVIQNPRYQVTQFGKPVTLSCSQTLNHNVMYWYQQKSSQAPKLLFHYYDKDFNNEADTPDNFQSRRPNTSFCFLDIRSPGLGDTAMYLCATSRDPDTRGKLFFGSGTQLSVL.

This clone turned up a few times. V gene TRBV20-1 combines with J gene TRBJ1-1; D gene ambiguous. Looked up from germline, CDR1 is DFQATT and CDR2 is SNEGSKA (reference sequence). CDR3 length equals 10 residues. V was shortened by 3 bases and J by 9 bases, with 8 bases between the two germline ends. CDR3 amino acids: CSASGRKAFF. CDR3 sequence (DNA): TGCAGTGCTAGCGGTCGAAAAGCTTTCTTT.

This chain links TRBV5-1 with TRBJ2-2; D may be TRBD1 (6 bases). Trimming left V 4 bases short and J 7 bases short, with 20 bases between. There are 16 residues in the CDR3. Looked up from germline, CDR1 is SGHRS and CDR2 is YFSETQ. The CDR3 coding sequence is TGCGCCAGCAGCATCTCCGGGACACCCCAGGGCGGGGAGCTGTTTTTT. Translated, it gives CASSISGTPQGGELFF.

The chain recombines TRBV6-1 with TRBJ2-5, with TRBD2 matching over 7 bases. From germline, CDR1 is MNHNS and CDR2 SASEGT. The CDR3 length is 14 residues. With V trimmed by 5 bases and J by 4 bases, 7 bases remained unmatched. The chain's CDR3 is CASSTGGRGETQYF. CDR3 nucleotide sequence: TGTGCCAGCAGTACCGGTGGGAGGGGAGAGACCCAGTACTTC.

Only a few counts were recorded for this clone. The chain combines TRBV4-1 with TRBJ1-1, with a tentative D call TRBD1 (5 bases). The V gene's germline CDR1 is MGHRA and CDR2 YSYEKL. Trimming shortened V by 4 bases and J by 8 bases, and 11 bases separated the two germline ends. CDR3 length: 12 amino acids. For the CDR3, the DNA is TGCGCCAGCAGCCCCCCGTGGGGGGAAGCTTTCTTT. This encodes CASSPPWGEAFF.

The chain links TRBV25-1 to TRBJ2-4; D not certain. Trimming removed 5 bases from V and 0 bases from J, with 14 bases in between. CDR1 and CDR2 (germline): MGHDK, SYGVNS. The CDR3 spans 16 residues. For the CDR3, the DNA is TGTGCCAGCAGTCCAAAAAGGACGTTAGCCAAAAACATTCAGTACTTC. This translates into CASSPKRTLAKNIQYF.

Notes on this clone: At the DNA level, this CDR3 is encoded by other sequences in the same sample as well. This CDR3 is CASSLDAGTDTQYF. The CDR3, as DNA: TGTGCCAGCAGCTTGGACGCCGGGACAGATACGCAGTATTTT. The rearrangement uses TRBV7-2 and TRBJ2-3, with D uncertain. Germline V gene sequence: CDR1 SGHTA, CDR2 FQGNSA. The CDR3 loop spans 14 amino acids. Trimming pared 3 bases from V and 3 bases from J, leaving 10 bases between.

V is TRBV7-9 and J is TRBJ1-2, with D unclear. CDR1 SEHNR and CDR2 FQNEAQ come from the germline V gene (reference sequence). V gave up 5 bases and J gave up 2 bases, with 15 bases separating them. This CDR3 comprises 15 residues. CDR3 bases: TGTGCCAGCAGCCCCGGGTCGGGCAGGAACTATGGCTACACCTTC. This translates into CASSPGSGRNYGYTF.